These 9 T cell receptor beta chains originate from one sample sequenced in a study of shared clonotypes between healthy human individuals. Method: immunoSEQ multiplex PCR; TCRdb's copy keeps in-frame clones and lacks some. The sample carries approximately 2.3 million clones, 85% to 95% recorded once. Sequencing was performed on naive CD4+ T cells from PBMCs. Subset meaning: CD45RA+ positively selected. The receptor set was obtained from a man between 18 and 35 years old in good health. Some clones in this sample may be carry-over from other donors' samples.

The chain links TRBV30 to TRBJ2-3; no reliable D call. Trimming took 0 bases from V and 2 from J, leaving 9 bases between them. CDR3 size: 14 residues. Germline assignment: CDR1 GTSNPN and CDR2 SVGIG (reference sequence). The CDR3 DNA is TGTGCCTGGAGTGTACGCCCCTACACAGATACGCAGTATTTT. Protein product: CAWSVRPYTDTQYF. Complete variable domain (other parts from reference TRBV30 and TRBJ2-3): SQTIHQWPATLVQPVGSPLSLECTVEGTSNPNLYWYRQAAGRGLQLLFYSVGIGQISSEVPQNLSASRPQDRQFILSSKKLLLSDSGFYLCAWSVRPYTDTQYFGPGTRLTVL.

The gene calls are TRBV18 and TRBJ2-7, with 10 bases lining up with TRBD1. The CDR3 contains 16 residues. Germline values: CDR1 KGHSH, CDR2 LQKENI. V shed 3 bases, J shed 1 base, and the junction held 6 bases outside the gene matches. Here the CDR3 DNA reads TGTGCCAGCTCACCCGGCCTGGGACAGGGGTCCTACGAGCAGTACTTC. This gives the protein CASSPGLGQGSYEQYF.

This clone appeared once. V usage is TRBV19 and J usage is TRBJ2-3; 13 bases align to TRBD2. The germline CDR1 and CDR2 sequences are LNHDA and SQIVND (reference sequence). The CDR3 contains 17 residues. With 5 bases clipped from V and 4 bases from J, the junction kept 9 bases outside the gene matches. The CDR3 loop reads CASSSTSGRALADTQYF. CDR3 in DNA: TGTGCCAGTAGTTCCACTAGCGGGAGGGCCCTGGCAGATACGCAGTATTTT.

The genes are TRBV21-1 and TRBJ1-1; TRBD1 is the table's D call, not checked against the DNA. TRBV21-1 is a pseudogene. The CDR3 has 18 amino acids. CDR3 protein: CASSPGRDSRLPNTEAFF. CDR3 bases: TGTGCCAGCAGCCCAGGCCGGGACAGCCGTCTCCCGAACACTGAAGCTTTCTTT.

The chain carries TRBV20-1 and TRBJ1-2; D is perhaps TRBD1 (6 bases). CDR1 and CDR2 from the germline V gene are DFQATT and SNEGSKA (reference sequence). This CDR3 spans 11 amino acids. The V and J ends lost 7 bases and 2 bases respectively, with 8 bases between them. As DNA, the CDR3 is TGCAGTGACAGGGAGAACTATGGCTACACCTTC. Protein product: CSDRENYGYTF.

Details on this clone: This sample also contains other DNA sequences that code for the same CDR3. V is TRBV5-1 and J is TRBJ2-7; D is unresolved. Germline CDR1 reads SGHRS; CDR2 reads YFSETQ. Between the trimmed V and J ends, which lost 2 bases and 3 bases, there was a span of 6 bases. The CDR3 covers 12 residues. Here the CDR3 reads CASSFPGYEQYF. The CDR3 DNA reads TGCGCCAGCAGCTTTCCGGGCTACGAGCAGTACTTC. Filled out from reference TRBV5-1 and TRBJ2-7, the complete variable domain reads KAGVTQTPRYLIKTRGQQVTLSCSPISGHRSVSWYQQTPGQGLQFLFEYFSETQRNKGNFPGRFSGRQFSNSRSEMNVSTLELGDSALYLCASSFPGYEQYFGPGTRLTVT.

V gene TRBV7-9 combines with J gene TRBJ1-2; D gene ambiguous. The CDR3 is 13 residues long. Looked up from germline, CDR1 is SEHNR and CDR2 is FQNEAQ (reference sequence). V shed 2 bases and J shed 2 bases, with 6 bases lying between them. The CDR3 DNA sequence: TGTGCCAGCAGCTTACCGGTAAACTATGGCTACACCTTC. Its protein product is CASSLPVNYGYTF.

Notes on this clone: The same CDR3 is also encoded by other DNA sequences in this sample. The genes are TRBV30 and TRBJ1-3; D is undetermined. The V gene lost 0 bases and the J gene lost 0 bases, with 3 bases spanning the gap. Germline CDR1 is GTSNPN and CDR2 is SVGIG (reference sequence). The CDR3 has 13 residues. The CDR3 loop reads CAWSVISGNTIYF. DNA for the CDR3: TGTGCCTGGAGTGTGATCTCTGGAAACACCATATATTTT.

V gene TRBV18 combines with J gene TRBJ1-1, with TRBD1 matching 7 bases. The CDR3 is 15 residues long. Germline lookup yields CDR1 KGHSH and CDR2 LQKENI. The J segment lost 2 bases and the V segment lost 6 bases, leaving 9 bases of the junction unmatched. DNA of the CDR3: TGTGCCAGCTCTCAATACCGGGACAGTAACACTGAAGCTTTCTTT. Protein sequence: CASSQYRDSNTEAFF.